What follows are 17 T cell receptor beta chains derived from one specimen sequenced in a study of blood T cells in healthy people across ages. The use of a sample-barcoded 5' primer and a J-beta primer mix characterized a second PCR of about 7 to 12 cycles. A single record per CDR3 protein comes from TCRdb applying MiXCR to the 5' RACE reads. The sample lists about 1.1 million distinct CDR3 sequences; around two fifths were seen once. Source material: blood. All receptors derive from a man aged 18 to 35 in good health.

This clonotype has a count of ten or more. The gene calls are TRBV4-2 and TRBJ2-5; D is possibly TRBD1 or TRBD2 (6 bases each). This CDR3 spans 16 amino acids. Germline V lookup: CDR1 LGHNA, CDR2 YNFKEQ. Trimming stripped 1 base from V and 4 bases from J, with 16 bases between. The CDR3 DNA reads as TGTGCCAGCAGCCAAGGACATCGTCGGGGGCCAGAGACCCAGTACTTC. Translating it yields CASSQGHRRGPETQYF.

The V call is TRBV5-1, the J call TRBJ2-1, with TRBD2 as a possible D gene (6 bases). V lost 2 bases and J lost 8, with 14 bases in between. Germline V gives CDR1 SGHRS, CDR2 YFSETQ. The CDR3 covers 14 residues. DNA of the CDR3: TGCGCCAGCAGCTTACTAGCTACCAACGATGAGCAGTTCTTC. Translating it yields CASSLLATNDEQFF.

The chain is built from TRBV29-1 and TRBJ2-5, with D unresolved. Looked up from germline, CDR1 is SQVTM and CDR2 is ANQGSEA. Trimming stripped 4 bases from V and 5 bases from J, with 14 bases between. This CDR3 region has 13 residues. The CDR3 spells CSVGLRHSETQYF. CDR3 DNA sequence: TGCAGCGTTGGTTTAAGACACTCGGAGACCCAGTACTTC. Combining the CDR3 with reference TRBV29-1 and TRBJ2-5 gives the whole variable domain SAVISQKPSRDICQRGTSLTIQCQVDSQVTMMFWYRQQPGQSLTLIATANQGSEATYESGFVIDKFPISRPNLTFSTLTVSNMSPEDSSIYLCSVGLRHSETQYFGPGTRLLVL.

The gene calls are TRBV12-3 or TRBV12-4 and TRBJ1-2; the D is unclear. Trimming removed 2 bases from V and 6 bases from J, with 10 bases in between. This CDR3 has 13 amino acids. The DNA of the CDR3 is TGTGCCAGCAGTTTATTACTCCAAAATGGCTACACCTTC. This sequence encodes CASSLLLQNGYTF.

Worth noting for this clonotype: One end of the junction is discordant with germline, which a read error may explain. This chain uses TRBV12-3 or TRBV12-4 with TRBJ2-3; either TRBD1 or TRBD2 may supply D (5 bases each). The CDR3 totals 14 residues. In DNA, the CDR3 is TGTGCCAGCAGTTTTGGGGGAAGCACAGATATGCAGTATTTT. Its protein is CASSFGGSTDMQYF.

In its sample, this clonotype was seen a few times. V gene TRBV6-5 combines with J gene TRBJ1-1; the D is unclear. The V gene's germline CDR1 is MNHEY and CDR2 SVGAGI. This CDR3 has 13 residues. V was trimmed by 6 bases and J by 1 base, leaving 9 bases between them. The CDR3 is CASRTDENTEAFF. The DNA of the CDR3 is TGTGCCAGCAGGACGGACGAGAACACTGAAGCTTTCTTT.

CDR3 protein: CASSLNRRGDYNEQFF. CDR3 nucleotide sequence: TGTGCCAGCAGCTTAAACCGGCGGGGGGACTACAATGAGCAGTTCTTC. V usage is TRBV7-2 and J usage is TRBJ2-1; the match to TRBD2 covers 8 bases. V dropped 2 bases and J dropped 3; count of bases not matched to a gene: 6. Per germline, CDR1 SGHTA and CDR2 FQGNSA. The length of the CDR3 is 16 residues.

The rearrangement uses TRBV25-1 and TRBJ2-7, with D unresolved. Germline CDR1 and CDR2: MGHDK and SYGVNS. The CDR3 length is 14 residues. V gave up 3 bases and J gave up 0 bases, with 9 bases separating them. The CDR3 nucleotides read TGTGCCAGCAGTGAGGCCCCGCTCTCCTACGAGCAGTACTTC. It specifies CASSEAPLSYEQYF.

The CDR3 nucleotides read TGTGCCAGCAGTGTAACAACAGGGGTAGATACGCAGTATTTT. Encoded protein: CASSVTTGVDTQYF. J is TRBJ2-3 and V is TRBV12-3 or TRBV12-4, with TRBD1 matching 7 bases. The length of the CDR3 is 14 residues. V shed 5 bases, J shed 5 bases, and the junction held 7 bases outside the gene matches.

This clonotype was seen only a few times. The chain combines TRBV6-1 with TRBJ2-3; 11 bases match TRBD2. The CDR3 contains 17 residues. Losses at the gene ends were 5 bases for V and 2 bases for J; bases not matched to a gene: 9. The germline V gene encodes CDR1 MNHNS and CDR2 SASEGT. CDR3 residues: CASSPDSSGGPTDTQYF. CDR3 nucleotides: TGTGCCAGCAGTCCCGATTCTAGCGGGGGGCCCACAGATACGCAGTATTTT.

This chain joins TRBV9 and TRBJ1-2; D remains ambiguous. V lost 4 bases to trimming and J lost 2 bases, with 15 bases between them. The CDR3 covers 15 residues. Germline V gene data show CDR1 as SGDLS and CDR2 as YYNGEE. The CDR3 DNA sequence: TGTGCCAGCAGCTTACGACCCGAGGACAACTATGGCTACACCTTC. This translates into CASSLRPEDNYGYTF.

Only a few counts were recorded for this clonotype. This chain links TRBV28 with TRBJ1-2, with D possibly matching TRBD1 (5 bases). Trimming removed 8 bases from V and 5 bases from J, with 12 bases in between. CDR3 length: 12 residues. Germline CDR1 reads MDHEN; CDR2 reads SYDVKM. In DNA, the CDR3 is TGTGCCAGCGGAGGGGTGACTTATGGCTACACCTTC. Translating gives CASGGVTYGYTF.

This clonotype occurred a few times. The V call is TRBV10-3, the J call TRBJ2-3; possible D gene TRBD2, 6 bases. The V end was cut by 3 bases, the J end by 2 bases, with 9 bases between. The CDR3 loop spans 14 amino acids. Germline V gives CDR1 ENHRY, CDR2 SYGVKD. Here the CDR3 DNA reads TGTGCCATCAGTGAAGCGGGTAACACAGATACGCAGTATTTT. Protein sequence: CAISEAGNTDTQYF.

This clonotype showed up just a few times. The chain uses TRBV29-1 and TRBJ2-4; 10 bases are a match to TRBD2. The V segment lost 4 bases and the J segment 3 bases; nucleotides outside the gene matches: 3. This CDR3 contains 14 residues. The germline V gene has CDR1 SQVTM and CDR2 ANQGSEA. The CDR3 sequence: CSVGQRGGKNIQYF. The CDR3 DNA is TGCAGCGTTGGACAGCGGGGGGGCAAAAACATTCAGTACTTC.

The sample holds many counts of this clonotype. The chain uses TRBV7-2 and TRBJ1-2; D is unclear. V lost 1 base to trimming and J lost 4 bases, with 13 bases between them. CDR1 and CDR2 from the germline V gene are SGHTA and FQGNSA. The CDR3 extends over 15 amino acids. The CDR3 sequence: CASSLGESETYGYTF. CDR3 nucleotide sequence: TGTGCCAGCAGCTTAGGAGAATCCGAGACCTATGGCTACACCTTC.

This clonotype was found many times. The CDR3 loop reads CSSGTYQETQYF. The CDR3 DNA reads as TGCAGCTCCGGGACGTACCAAGAGACCCAGTACTTC. The gene calls are TRBV29-1 and TRBJ2-5; the D gene could be TRBD1 or TRBD2 (5 bases each). Trimming removed 8 bases from V and 0 bases from J, with 10 bases in between. Germline CDR1 is SQVTM and CDR2 is ANQGSEA. The CDR3 loop spans 12 amino acids.

This rearrangement joins TRBV9 to TRBJ2-2; D remains ambiguous. CDR1 and CDR2 (germline): SGDLS, YYNGEE. Trimming took 0 bases from V and 8 from J, leaving 11 bases between them. CDR3 length: 14 residues. CDR3 sequence reads: CASSVDPRMGELFF. DNA of the CDR3: TGTGCCAGCAGCGTAGATCCCAGAATGGGGGAGCTGTTTTTT. Supplemented by reference TRBV9 and TRBJ2-2, the full variable domain reads DSGVTQTPKHLITATGQRVTLRCSPRSGDLSVYWYQQSLDQGLQFLIQYYNGEERAKGNILERFSAQQFPDLHSELNLSSLELGDSALYFCASSVDPRMGELFFGEGSRLTVL.